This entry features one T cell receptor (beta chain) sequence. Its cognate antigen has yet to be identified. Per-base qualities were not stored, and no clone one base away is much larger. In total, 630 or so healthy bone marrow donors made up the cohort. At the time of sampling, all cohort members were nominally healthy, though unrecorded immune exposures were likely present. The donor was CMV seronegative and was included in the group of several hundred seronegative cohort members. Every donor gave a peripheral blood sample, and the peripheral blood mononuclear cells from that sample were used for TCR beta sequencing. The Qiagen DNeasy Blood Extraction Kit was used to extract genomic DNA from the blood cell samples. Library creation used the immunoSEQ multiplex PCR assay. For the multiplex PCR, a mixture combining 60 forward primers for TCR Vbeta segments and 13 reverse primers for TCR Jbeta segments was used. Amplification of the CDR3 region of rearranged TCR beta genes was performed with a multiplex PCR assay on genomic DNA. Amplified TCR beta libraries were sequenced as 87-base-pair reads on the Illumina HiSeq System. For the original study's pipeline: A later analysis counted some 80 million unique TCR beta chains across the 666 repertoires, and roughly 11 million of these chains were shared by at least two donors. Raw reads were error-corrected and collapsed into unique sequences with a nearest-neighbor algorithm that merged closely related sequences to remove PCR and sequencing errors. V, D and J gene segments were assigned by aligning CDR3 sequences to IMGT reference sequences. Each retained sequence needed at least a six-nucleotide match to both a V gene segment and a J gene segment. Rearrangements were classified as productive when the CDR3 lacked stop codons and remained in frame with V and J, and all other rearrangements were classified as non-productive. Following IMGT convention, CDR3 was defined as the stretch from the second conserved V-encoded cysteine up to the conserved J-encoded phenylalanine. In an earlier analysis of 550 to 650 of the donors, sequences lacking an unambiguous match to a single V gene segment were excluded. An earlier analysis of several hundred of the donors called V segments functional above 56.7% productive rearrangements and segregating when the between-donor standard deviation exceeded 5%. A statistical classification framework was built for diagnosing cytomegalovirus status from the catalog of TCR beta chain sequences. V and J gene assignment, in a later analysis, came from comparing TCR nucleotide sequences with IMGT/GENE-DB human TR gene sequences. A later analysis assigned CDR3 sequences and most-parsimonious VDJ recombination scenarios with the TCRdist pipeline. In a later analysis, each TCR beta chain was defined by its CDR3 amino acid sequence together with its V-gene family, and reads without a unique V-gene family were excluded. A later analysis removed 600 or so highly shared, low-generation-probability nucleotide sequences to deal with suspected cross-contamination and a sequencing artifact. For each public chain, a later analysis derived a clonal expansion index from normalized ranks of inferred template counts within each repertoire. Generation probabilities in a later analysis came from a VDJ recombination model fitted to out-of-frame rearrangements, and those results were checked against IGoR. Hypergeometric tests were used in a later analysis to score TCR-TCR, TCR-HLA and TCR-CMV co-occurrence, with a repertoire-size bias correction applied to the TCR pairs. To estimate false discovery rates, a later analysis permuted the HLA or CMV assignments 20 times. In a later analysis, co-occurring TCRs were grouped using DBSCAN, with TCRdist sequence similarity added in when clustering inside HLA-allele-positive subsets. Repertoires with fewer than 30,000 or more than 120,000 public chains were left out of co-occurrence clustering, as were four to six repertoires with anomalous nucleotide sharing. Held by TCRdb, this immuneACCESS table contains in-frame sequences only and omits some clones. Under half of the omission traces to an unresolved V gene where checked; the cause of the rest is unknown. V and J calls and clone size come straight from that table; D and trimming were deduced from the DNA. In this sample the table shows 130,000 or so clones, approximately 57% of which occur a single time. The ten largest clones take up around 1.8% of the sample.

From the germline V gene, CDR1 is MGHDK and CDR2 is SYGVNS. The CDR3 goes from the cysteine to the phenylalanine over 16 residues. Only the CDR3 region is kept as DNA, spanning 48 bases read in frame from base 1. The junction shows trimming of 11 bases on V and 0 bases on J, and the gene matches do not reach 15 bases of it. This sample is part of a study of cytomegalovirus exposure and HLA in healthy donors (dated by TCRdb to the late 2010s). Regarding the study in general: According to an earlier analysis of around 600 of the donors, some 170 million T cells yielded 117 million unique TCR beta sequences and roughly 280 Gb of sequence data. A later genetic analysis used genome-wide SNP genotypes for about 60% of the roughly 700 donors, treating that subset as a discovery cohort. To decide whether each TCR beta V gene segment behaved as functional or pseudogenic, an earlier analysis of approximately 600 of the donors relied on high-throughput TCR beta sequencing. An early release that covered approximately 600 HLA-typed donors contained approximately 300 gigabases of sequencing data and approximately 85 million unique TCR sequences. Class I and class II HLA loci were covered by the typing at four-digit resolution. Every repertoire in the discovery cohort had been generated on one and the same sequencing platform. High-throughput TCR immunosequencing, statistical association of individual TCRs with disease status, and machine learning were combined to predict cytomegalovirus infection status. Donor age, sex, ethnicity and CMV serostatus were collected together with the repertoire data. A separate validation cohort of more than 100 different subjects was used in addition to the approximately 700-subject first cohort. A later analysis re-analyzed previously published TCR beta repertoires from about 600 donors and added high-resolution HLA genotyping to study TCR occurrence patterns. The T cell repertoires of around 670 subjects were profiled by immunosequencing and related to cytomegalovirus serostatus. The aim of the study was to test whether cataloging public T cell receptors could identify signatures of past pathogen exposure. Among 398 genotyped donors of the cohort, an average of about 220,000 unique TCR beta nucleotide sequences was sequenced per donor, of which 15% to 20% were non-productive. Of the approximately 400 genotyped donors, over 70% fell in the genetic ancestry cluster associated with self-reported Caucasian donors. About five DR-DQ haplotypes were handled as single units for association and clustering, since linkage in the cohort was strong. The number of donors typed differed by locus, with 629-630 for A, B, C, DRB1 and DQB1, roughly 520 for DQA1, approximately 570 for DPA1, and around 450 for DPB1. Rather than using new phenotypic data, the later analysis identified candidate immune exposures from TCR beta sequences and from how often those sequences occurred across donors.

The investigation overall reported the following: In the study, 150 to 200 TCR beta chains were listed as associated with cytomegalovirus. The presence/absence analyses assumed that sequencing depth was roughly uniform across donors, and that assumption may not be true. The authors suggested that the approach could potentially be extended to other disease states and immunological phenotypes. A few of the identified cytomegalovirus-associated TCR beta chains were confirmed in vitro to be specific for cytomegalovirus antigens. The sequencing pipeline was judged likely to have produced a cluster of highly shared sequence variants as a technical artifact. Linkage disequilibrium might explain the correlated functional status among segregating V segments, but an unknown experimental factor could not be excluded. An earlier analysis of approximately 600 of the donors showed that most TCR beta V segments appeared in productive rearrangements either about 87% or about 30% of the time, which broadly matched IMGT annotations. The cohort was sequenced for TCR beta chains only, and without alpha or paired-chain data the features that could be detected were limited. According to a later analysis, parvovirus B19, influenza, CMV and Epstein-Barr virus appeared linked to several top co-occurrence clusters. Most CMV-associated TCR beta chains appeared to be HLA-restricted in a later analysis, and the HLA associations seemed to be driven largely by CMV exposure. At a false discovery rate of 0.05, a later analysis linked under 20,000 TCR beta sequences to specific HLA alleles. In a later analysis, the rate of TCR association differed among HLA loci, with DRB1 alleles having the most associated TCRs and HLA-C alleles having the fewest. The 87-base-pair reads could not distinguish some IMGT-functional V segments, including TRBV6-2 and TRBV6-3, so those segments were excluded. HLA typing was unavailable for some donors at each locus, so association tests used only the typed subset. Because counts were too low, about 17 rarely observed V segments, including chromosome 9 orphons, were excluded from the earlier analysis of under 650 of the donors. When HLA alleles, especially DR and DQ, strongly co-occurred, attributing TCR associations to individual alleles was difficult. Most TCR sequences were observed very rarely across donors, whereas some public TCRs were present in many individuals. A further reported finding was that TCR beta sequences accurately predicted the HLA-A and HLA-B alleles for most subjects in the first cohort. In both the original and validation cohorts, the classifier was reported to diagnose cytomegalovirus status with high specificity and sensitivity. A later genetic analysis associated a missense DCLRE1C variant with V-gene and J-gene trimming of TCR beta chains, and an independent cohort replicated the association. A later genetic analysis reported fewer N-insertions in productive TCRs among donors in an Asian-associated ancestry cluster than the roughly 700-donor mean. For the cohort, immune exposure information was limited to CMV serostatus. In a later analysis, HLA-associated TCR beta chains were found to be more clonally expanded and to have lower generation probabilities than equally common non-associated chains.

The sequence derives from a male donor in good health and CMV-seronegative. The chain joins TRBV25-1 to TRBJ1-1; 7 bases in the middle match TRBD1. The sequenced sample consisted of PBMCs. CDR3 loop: CARTQGPQFMNTEAFF. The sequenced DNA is TGTGCCCGCACACAGGGGCCGCAATTTATGAACACTGAAGCTTTCTTT.